A selection of T cell receptor beta chains follows, all from one sample in a study of cytomegalovirus exposure and HLA in healthy donors. Assay: immunoSEQ multiplex PCR; the TCRdb copy retains only in-frame clones and omits some. The table has approximately 190,000 clones, approximately 70% seen once. The specimen sequenced was PBMCs. The receptor source for this set is a woman younger than 45 in good health and CMV-seronegative. The CDR3 runs from the conserved cysteine through the conserved F or W. The order of the fields is J gene, clone size, D gene, V gene, CDR3 protein, CDR3 DNA. A D gene is named only where the DNA matches it firmly. A row's size may be missing; if present it is once, few, many or a size class.

>TRBJ2-1|few|.|TRBV4-3
CASSQVMDRNNEQFF
TGCGCCAGCAGCCAAGTTATGGACAGAAACAATGAGCAGTTCTTC
>TRBJ2-1|.|TRBD1|TRBV5-1
CASSLAAGGHEQFF
TGCGCCAGCAGCTTGGCCGCAGGGGGCCATGAGCAGTTCTTC
>TRBJ1-1|once|.|TRBV18
CASSLSGVGTEAFF
TGTGCCAGCTCACTATCGGGGGTAGGCACTGAAGCTTTCTTT
>TRBJ2-5|.|TRBD1|TRBV11-2
CASSLLGSRGETQYF
TGTGCCAGCAGCTTATTGGGGTCCAGGGGGGAGACCCAGTACTTC
>TRBJ1-1|few|TRBD1|TRBV5-1
CASGGTGGDTEAFF
TGCGCCAGCGGCGGGACAGGGGGTGACACTGAAGCTTTCTTT
>TRBJ2-7|.|TRBD1|TRBV7-9
CASSSGTGPSIYEQYF
TGTGCCAGCAGCTCCGGGACAGGCCCTAGCATCTACGAGCAGTACTTC
>TRBJ2-7|few|TRBD2|TRBV6-5
CASRLAGGDEQYF
TGTGCCAGCAGACTAGCGGGAGGAGACGAGCAGTACTTC
>TRBJ1-6|.|.|TRBV11-2
CASSSSPAGEYSPLHF
TGTGCCAGCAGCTCCTCCCCTGCGGGGGAGTACTCACCCCTCCACTTT
>TRBJ2-2|.|.|TRBV2
CASFLAGELFF
TGTGCCAGCTTTCTAGCCGGGGAGCTGTTTTTT
>TRBJ1-2|many|.|TRBV5-4
CASSLRTAYGYTF
TGTGCCAGCAGCTTACGGACAGCGTATGGCTACACCTTC